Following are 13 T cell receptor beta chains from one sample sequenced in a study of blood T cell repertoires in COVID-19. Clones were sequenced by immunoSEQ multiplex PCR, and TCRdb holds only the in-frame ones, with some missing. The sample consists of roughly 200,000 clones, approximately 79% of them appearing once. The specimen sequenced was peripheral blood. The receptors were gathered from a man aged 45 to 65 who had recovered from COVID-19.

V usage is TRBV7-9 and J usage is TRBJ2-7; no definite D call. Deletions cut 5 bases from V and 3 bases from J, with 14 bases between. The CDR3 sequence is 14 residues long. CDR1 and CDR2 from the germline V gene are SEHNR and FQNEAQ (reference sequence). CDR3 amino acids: CASSLDSFVYEQYF. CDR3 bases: TGTGCCAGCAGCCTTGACTCATTCGTCTACGAGCAGTACTTC.

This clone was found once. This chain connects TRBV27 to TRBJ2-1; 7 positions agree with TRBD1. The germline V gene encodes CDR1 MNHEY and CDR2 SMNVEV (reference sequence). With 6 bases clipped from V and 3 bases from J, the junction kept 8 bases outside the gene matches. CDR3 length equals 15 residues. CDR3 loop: CASRSDRVGYNEQFF. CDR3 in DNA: TGTGCCAGCAGATCTGACAGGGTTGGCTACAATGAGCAGTTCTTC.

The CDR3 DNA follows: TGCGCCAGCAGCTCGAATGGACAGAACTATGGCTACACCTTC. Protein sequence: CASSSNGQNYGYTF. V usage is TRBV5-1 and J usage is TRBJ1-2; D is possibly TRBD1 (6 bases). The CDR3 sequence is 14 residues long. V lost 3 bases to trimming and J lost 2 bases, with 11 bases between them. Per the germline V gene, CDR1 is SGHRS and CDR2 is YFSETQ.

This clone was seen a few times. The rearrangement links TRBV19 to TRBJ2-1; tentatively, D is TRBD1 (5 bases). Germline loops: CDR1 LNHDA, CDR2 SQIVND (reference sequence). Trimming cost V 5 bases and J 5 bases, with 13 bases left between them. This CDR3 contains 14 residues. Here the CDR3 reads CASSLRTPDNEQFF. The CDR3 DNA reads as TGTGCCAGTAGTCTACGGACACCTGACAATGAGCAGTTCTTC.

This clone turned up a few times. In DNA form, the CDR3 reads TGTGCCAGCTCTAAGACAGGGTTACGCTCTGGCTACACCTTC. Amino acids: CASSKTGLRSGYTF. The chain has TRBV18 and TRBJ1-2, with 7 nucleotides matching TRBD1. Germline V gene lookup returns CDR1 KGHSH and CDR2 LQKENI. The CDR3 has 14 amino acids. V shed 6 bases, J shed 7 bases, and the junction held 11 bases outside the gene matches.

CDR3 nucleotides: TGTGCCACCAGATCCAGGGGAGTAAGAAGTGGAAACTCACCCCTCCACTTT. Protein sequence: CATRSRGVRSGNSPLHF. The J gene is TRBJ1-6, the V gene TRBV15, with D possibly being TRBD1 (6 bases). Germline CDR1 reads LNHNV; CDR2 reads YYDKDF (reference sequence). The V end lost 6 bases, the J end lost 10 bases, and 25 bases lay between the germline ends. The CDR3 length is 17 residues.

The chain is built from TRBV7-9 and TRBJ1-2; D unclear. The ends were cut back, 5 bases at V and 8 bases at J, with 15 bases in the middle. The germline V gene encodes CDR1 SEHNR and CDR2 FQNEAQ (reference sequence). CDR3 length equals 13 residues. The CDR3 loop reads CASSLGPSGGYTF. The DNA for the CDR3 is TGTGCCAGCAGCCTTGGGCCCTCGGGAGGCTACACCTTC.

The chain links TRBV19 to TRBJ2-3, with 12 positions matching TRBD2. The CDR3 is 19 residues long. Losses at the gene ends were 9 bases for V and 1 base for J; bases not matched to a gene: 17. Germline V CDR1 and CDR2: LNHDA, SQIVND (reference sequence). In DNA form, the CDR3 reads TGTGCCAGCAGTTACGGACGACTAGCGGGAGAATGGGGCACAGATACGCAGTATTTT. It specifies CASSYGRLAGEWGTDTQYF.

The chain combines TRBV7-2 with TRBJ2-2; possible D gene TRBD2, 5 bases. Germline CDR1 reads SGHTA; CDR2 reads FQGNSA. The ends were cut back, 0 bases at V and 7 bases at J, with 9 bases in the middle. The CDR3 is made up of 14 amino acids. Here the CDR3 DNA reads TGTGCCAGCAGCTTAGCGGGAGAGTACGGGGAGCTGTTTTTT. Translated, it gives CASSLAGEYGELFF.

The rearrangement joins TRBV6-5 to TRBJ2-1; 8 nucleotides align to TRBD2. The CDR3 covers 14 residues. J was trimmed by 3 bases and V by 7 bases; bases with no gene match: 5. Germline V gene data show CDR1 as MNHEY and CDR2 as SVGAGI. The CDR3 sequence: CASKPGLGYNEQFF. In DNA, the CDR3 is TGTGCCAGCAAACCGGGACTAGGCTACAATGAGCAGTTCTTC.

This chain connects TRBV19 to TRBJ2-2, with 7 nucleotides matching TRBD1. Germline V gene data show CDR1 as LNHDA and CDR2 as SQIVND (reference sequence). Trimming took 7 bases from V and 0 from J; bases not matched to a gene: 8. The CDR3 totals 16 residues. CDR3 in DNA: TGTGCCAGTAAGAAGGGGACAGCATCGAACACCGGGGAGCTGTTTTTT. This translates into CASKKGTASNTGELFF.

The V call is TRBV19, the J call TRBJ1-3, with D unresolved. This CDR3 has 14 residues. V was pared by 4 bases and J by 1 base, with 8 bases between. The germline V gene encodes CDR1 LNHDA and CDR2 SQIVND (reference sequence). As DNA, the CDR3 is TGTGCCAGTAGTACACTAGGATCTGGAAACACCATATATTTT. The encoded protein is CASSTLGSGNTIYF.

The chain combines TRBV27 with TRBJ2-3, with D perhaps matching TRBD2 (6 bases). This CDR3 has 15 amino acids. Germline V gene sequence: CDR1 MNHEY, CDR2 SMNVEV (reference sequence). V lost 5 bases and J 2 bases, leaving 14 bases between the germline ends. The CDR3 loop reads CASSIGLPNTDTQYF. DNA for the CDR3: TGTGCCAGCAGTATAGGACTACCTAACACAGATACGCAGTATTTT.